What follows are 25 T cell receptor beta chains derived from one specimen sequenced in a study of T-cell reconstitution after alpha-beta-depleted transplantation in children. Unique molecular identifiers were used in preparing the TCRbeta library. A single record per CDR3 protein comes from TCRdb applying MiXCR to the PCR reads. This repertoire shows hundreds of thousands of distinct CDR3 sequences, 15% to 20% found once; its top ten account for around 28%. Sequencing was performed on PBMCs, mostly from graft donor cells, taken 360 days after TCRalphabeta/CD19-depleted stem cell transplant. The receptors were sampled from a boy under three years old who had a stem cell transplant for Wiskott-Aldrich syndrome, so the T cells may come from the graft donor.

The chain carries TRBV7-9 and TRBJ1-2; 8 bases fit TRBD1. Germline V gives CDR1 SEHNR, CDR2 FQNEAQ (reference sequence). The CDR3 consists of 17 residues. The trim removed 2 bases at V and 3 bases at J, leaving 11 bases unmatched. The CDR3 spells CASSLTGLDRGDYGYTF. The DNA for the CDR3 is TGTGCCAGCAGCTTAACGGGTCTCGACAGGGGAGACTATGGCTACACCTTC.

This clonotype was counted ten times or more. CDR3 amino acids: CASSFRTSSDTQYF. The CDR3 region has the DNA TGTGCCAGCAGCTTCCGGACTAGTTCAGATACGCAGTATTTT. The chain uses TRBV11-2 and TRBJ2-3; 7 bases fit TRBD2. The CDR3 covers 14 residues. Germline assignment: CDR1 SGHAT and CDR2 FQNNGV. V lost 3 bases and J lost 4; bases outside the gene matches: 4.

The chain recombines TRBV21-1 with TRBJ2-7; the listed D gene, TRBD2, was not tested against the DNA. TRBV21-1 is flagged as a pseudogene. The CDR3 has 15 residues. The CDR3 spells CASSENPILAYEQYF. In DNA, the CDR3 is TGTGCCAGCAGCGAAAACCCCATTCTAGCGTACGAGCAGTACTTC.

This chain uses TRBV6-5 with TRBJ2-1; D remains unclear. The CDR3 length is 14 residues. CDR1 is MNHEY and CDR2 is SVGAGI in the germline V gene. V was cut by 4 bases and J by 3 bases, with 10 bases left in between. This CDR3 reads CASSLEGRYNEQFF. The CDR3 DNA sequence: TGTGCCAGCAGTTTAGAAGGGCGCTACAATGAGCAGTTCTTC.

A few counts support this clonotype. The chain has TRBV5-1 and TRBJ1-1, with 7 bases lining up with TRBD1. J was trimmed by 4 bases and V by 1 base; bases with no gene match: 4. Germline CDR1 and CDR2: SGHRS and YFSETQ. This CDR3 comprises 14 residues. CDR3 coding DNA: TGCGCCAGCAGCTTGTTCAGGGGGAGCACTGAAGCTTTCTTT. Protein sequence: CASSLFRGSTEAFF.

This chain links TRBV7-9 with TRBJ2-1; tentative D call: TRBD2 (5 bases). Germline CDR1 and CDR2: SEHNR and FQNEAQ (reference sequence). The CDR3 is 15 amino acids. V was shortened by 5 bases and J by 7 bases, with 18 bases between the two germline ends. CDR3 region: CASSATRPTLNEQFF. CDR3 DNA sequence: TGTGCCAGCAGCGCAACTAGGCCTACACTTAATGAGCAGTTCTTC.

The chain is built from TRBV12-3 or TRBV12-4 and TRBJ1-1, with a tentative D call TRBD1 (6 bases). The CDR3 contains 14 residues. V was clipped by 6 bases and J by 11 bases, with 22 bases between them. The CDR3, as DNA: TGTGCCAGCAGGTTGACAGGAGGGGTAAATCGGGCTTTCTTT. Its protein product is CASRLTGGVNRAFF.

This clonotype has only a few counts. The V and J genes are TRBV27 and TRBJ2-3; TRBD1 is a possible D gene (6 bases). The germline V gene encodes CDR1 MNHEY and CDR2 SMNVEV (reference sequence). The CDR3 extends over 16 amino acids. V lost 5 bases and J lost 3, with 18 bases in between. The CDR3 sequence is CASSPRTSGTTDTQYF. For the CDR3, the DNA is TGTGCCAGCAGTCCCCGGACCTCTGGGACAACAGATACGCAGTATTTT.

The table lists this clonotype with a few counts. This chain connects TRBV29-1 to TRBJ2-7, with 8 bases identical to TRBD2. V dropped 5 bases and J dropped 3; count of bases not matched to a gene: 3. The CDR3 contains 12 residues. CDR1 is SQVTM, CDR2 ANQGSEA, per germline. The CDR3, as DNA: TGCAGCGTTCAAAGCGGGGGCTACGAGCAGTACTTC. This encodes CSVQSGGYEQYF.

This clonotype was found a few times. The gene calls are TRBV11-3 and TRBJ2-2; D uncertain. The CDR3 runs 14 residues. The V end lost 2 bases, the J end lost 5 bases, and 9 bases lay between the germline ends. The V gene's germline CDR1 is SGHNT and CDR2 YENEEA. The CDR3 reads CASSLPWITGELFF. Here the CDR3 DNA reads TGTGCCAGCAGCTTACCTTGGATTACCGGGGAGCTGTTTTTT.

The chain couples TRBV4-3 to TRBJ2-2; D might be TRBD2 (7 bases). The CDR3 consists of 17 residues. The germline V gene encodes CDR1 LGHNA and CDR2 YSLEER. Between the trimmed V and J ends, which lost 4 bases and 2 bases, there was a span of 17 bases. The CDR3 is CASSRKRGGANTGELFF. DNA for the CDR3: TGCGCCAGCAGCCGAAAGAGGGGGGGAGCAAACACCGGGGAGCTGTTTTTT.

Only a few counts were recorded for this clonotype. This chain joins TRBV28 and TRBJ1-2; D not certain. The germline CDR1 and CDR2 sequences are MDHEN and SYDVKM. There are 13 residues in the CDR3. Trimming pared 8 bases from V and 3 bases from J, leaving 13 bases between. The CDR3 loop is CASVLDGHYGYTF. The CDR3 DNA is TGTGCCAGCGTCCTGGACGGCCACTATGGCTACACCTTC.

V and J are TRBV20-1 and TRBJ2-7; maybe TRBD1 (6 bases). The CDR3 is made up of 12 amino acids. Trimming pared 4 bases from V and 3 bases from J, leaving 10 bases between. Germline V lookup: CDR1 DFQATT, CDR2 SNEGSKA (reference sequence). CDR3 nucleotides: TGCAGTGCTATCAAAGGGGGCTACGAGCAGTACTTC. Its translation: CSAIKGGYEQYF.

This clonotype was picked up a small number of times. The J gene is TRBJ2-1, the V gene TRBV19, with D possibly TRBD1 on 5 matching bases. Per germline, CDR1 LNHDA and CDR2 SQIVND (reference sequence). V was trimmed by 8 bases and J by 9 bases, leaving 11 bases between them. CDR3 size: 11 residues. CDR3 amino acids: CASGRVIEQFF. CDR3 nucleotides: TGTGCCAGTGGCAGGGTGATTGAGCAGTTCTTC.

In DNA form, the CDR3 reads TGTGCCAGCAGTGAAGCGGTGGGGCAGTATGGCTACACCTTC. Translating gives CASSEAVGQYGYTF. The chain has TRBV6-1 and TRBJ1-2; perhaps TRBD1 as D (5 bases). V was trimmed by 0 bases and J by 5 bases, leaving 10 bases between them. Germline CDR1 is MNHNS and CDR2 is SASEGT. The CDR3 runs 14 residues.

This clonotype was seen only a few times. The rearrangement links TRBV11-2 to TRBJ2-6; maybe TRBD1 (6 bases). Germline-derived CDR1 and CDR2 are SGHAT and FQNNGV. Trimming removed 5 bases from V and 0 bases from J, with 17 bases in between. The CDR3 length is 18 residues. The CDR3 spells CASSPRGRGNSGANVLTF. CDR3 nucleotide sequence: TGTGCCAGCAGCCCCAGAGGCAGGGGAAACTCTGGGGCCAACGTCCTGACTTTC.

This clonotype has ten or more counts. The chain's CDR3 is CASSLGTNYNEQFF. The CDR3 DNA reads TGTGCCAGCAGCTTAGGTACGAACTACAATGAGCAGTTCTTC. This chain uses TRBV7-9 with TRBJ2-1; no definite D call. In germline, CDR1 is SEHNR, CDR2 FQNEAQ (reference sequence). Trimming removed 1 base at V and 3 bases at J, with 7 bases between. The CDR3 runs to 14 residues.

This CDR3 is CASSQGQTNTGELFF. DNA of the CDR3: TGTGCCAGCAGCCAAGGACAGACGAACACCGGGGAGCTGTTTTTT. V gene TRBV7-2 combines with J gene TRBJ2-2; a weak D match, TRBD1 (6 bases). CDR1 SGHTA and CDR2 FQGNSA come from the germline V gene. The V end lost 5 bases, the J end lost 0 bases, and 10 bases lay between the germline ends. The CDR3 totals 15 residues. Supplemented by reference TRBV7-2 and TRBJ2-2, the full variable domain reads GAGVSQSPSNKVTEKGKDVELRCDPISGHTALYWYRQSLGQGLEFLIYFQGNSAPDKSGLPSDRFSAERTGGSVSTLTIQRTQQEDSAVYLCASSQGQTNTGELFFGEGSRLTVL.

The chain is built from TRBV6-1 and TRBJ2-7, with 8 bases identical to TRBD2. CDR3 length: 16 amino acids. Trimming cost V 6 bases and J 3 bases; bases outside gene matches: 13. The germline gives CDR1 MNHNS, CDR2 SASEGT. CDR3 sequence: CASRASGSVYGYEQYF. Here the CDR3 DNA reads TGTGCCAGCAGAGCTAGCGGGTCCGTCTATGGCTACGAGCAGTACTTC.

The chain employs TRBV27 and TRBJ1-2; TRBD1 might be the D (6 bases). CDR1 is MNHEY and CDR2 is SMNVEV in the germline V gene (reference sequence). The CDR3 contains 13 residues. V shed 2 bases and J shed 5 bases, with 9 bases lying between them. For the CDR3, the DNA is TGTGCCAGCAGTTTAAAGACAGGTTATGGCTACACCTTC. Protein sequence: CASSLKTGYGYTF.

The chain has TRBV12-3 or TRBV12-4 and TRBJ2-3, with D possibly being TRBD2 (5 bases). Trimming shortened V by 3 bases and J by 6 bases, and 7 bases separated the two germline ends. The CDR3 runs to 12 residues. In DNA form, the CDR3 reads TGTGCCAGCAGTTTCTGGGAGGATACGCAGTATTTT. Translated, it gives CASSFWEDTQYF.

The CDR3 bases are TGCGCCAGCAGCCAAGTGTCTAGGAGTTTTAACTATGGCTACACCTTC. It encodes CASSQVSRSFNYGYTF. The V and J genes are TRBV4-1 and TRBJ1-2; D remains unclear. The germline V gene encodes CDR1 MGHRA and CDR2 YSYEKL. The germline V and J ends were trimmed by 1 base and 1 base, with 13 bases remaining between them. CDR3 length: 16 amino acids.

In this sample, this clonotype turned up many times. The chain carries TRBV12-3 or TRBV12-4 and TRBJ2-4, with a tentative D call TRBD2 (6 bases). The V gene lost 2 bases and the J gene lost 8 bases, with 16 bases spanning the gap. CDR3 length: 15 residues. In DNA, the CDR3 is TGTGCCAGCAGTTTACTTAGTGGGGGGTGGGACATTCAGTACTTC. It specifies CASSLLSGGWDIQYF.

This clonotype occurred a few times. The chain uses TRBV12-3 or TRBV12-4 and TRBJ2-2; 13 nucleotides match TRBD2. With V trimmed by 5 bases and J by 6 bases, 9 bases remained unmatched. The CDR3 runs to 17 residues. The CDR3 DNA reads TGTGCCAGCAGTCTATCCTCGGGACTAGCGGGGCCCGGGGAGCTGTTTTTT. This translates into CASSLSSGLAGPGELFF.

This clonotype was found a few times. This chain connects TRBV6-1 to TRBJ1-3, with D possibly matching TRBD1 (5 bases). Per germline, CDR1 MNHNS and CDR2 SASEGT. Trimming cost V 5 bases and J 2 bases, with 13 bases left between them. The CDR3 is 15 amino acids. This CDR3 is CASSLGPSPGNTIYF. Written as DNA, the CDR3 is TGTGCCAGCAGTCTGGGGCCGAGCCCTGGAAACACCATATATTTT.